The rows below give T cell receptor beta chains drawn from one sample of a study of PD-1 blockade in classical Hodgkin lymphoma. Method: immunoSEQ multiplex PCR; TCRdb's copy keeps in-frame clones and lacks some. This table has about 41,000 clones, around 69% appearing once. Source: peripheral blood mononuclear cells (PBMCs), taken before the fourth cycle of nivolumab. These receptors were taken from a human donor with classical Hodgkin lymphoma. Both conserved end residues are part of each CDR3. Fields, in order: clone size, J gene, D gene, V gene, CDR3 protein, CDR3 DNA. D genes are given only for firm matches. Expanded clones get a size class; other rows say once, few or many, or leave the size out.

>NA|TRBJ1-6|TRBD1|TRBV11-2
CASSGDRISPLHF
TGTGCCAGCAGCGGGGACAGAATTTCACCCCTCCACTTT
>NA|TRBJ2-3|NA|TRBV19
CASSMDGGDTQYF
TGTGCCAGTAGTATGGATGGGGGAGATACGCAGTATTTT
>NA|TRBJ2-1|NA|TRBV7-9
CASILDGAFYNEQFF
TGTGCCAGCATTCTAGACGGGGCTTTTTACAATGAGCAGTTCTTC
>few|TRBJ2-5|NA|TRBV7-8
CASSPHRDSQETQYF
TGTGCCAGCAGCCCGCACCGGGACTCCCAAGAGACCCAGTACTTC
>NA|TRBJ1-5|TRBD1|TRBV27
CASSYRGVGNQPQHF
TGTGCCAGCAGTTACAGGGGGGTGGGCAATCAGCCCCAGCATTTT
>once|TRBJ2-1|TRBD2|TRBV2
CASSLVGGAHNEQFF
TGTGCCAGCAGCCTCGTCGGGGGGGCCCACAATGAGCAGTTCTTC
>NA|TRBJ1-5|TRBD1|TRBV4-3
CASSQGQGAWQPQHF
TGCGCCAGCAGCCAAGGACAGGGGGCTTGGCAGCCCCAGCATTTT
>medium-sized|TRBJ2-1|NA|TRBV27
CASSLSWGVPYFF
TGTGCCAGCAGCTTATCGTGGGGCGTCCCATATTTCTTC
>NA|TRBJ1-1|NA|TRBV2
CASSIGNTEAFF
TGTGCCAGCTCGATTGGGAACACTGAAGCTTTCTTT
>few|TRBJ1-5|TRBD1|TRBV28
CASSLGQGAYNQPQHF
TGTGCCAGCAGTCTGGGACAGGGGGCTTACAATCAGCCCCAGCATTTT
>NA|TRBJ1-1|NA|TRBV5-4
CASSPLTGNMNTEAFF
TGTGCCAGCAGCCCATTGACAGGAAACATGAACACTGAAGCTTTCTTT
>NA|TRBJ2-7|NA|TRBV27
CASSLRGSYEQYF
TGTGCCAGCAGTTTACGGGGCTCCTACGAGCAGTACTTC
>NA|TRBJ2-3|NA|TRBV5-1
CASSPLGTDTQYF
TGCGCCAGCAGCCCCCTTGGAACAGATACGCAGTATTTT
>NA|TRBJ2-2|TRBD1|TRBV4-1
CASSLPGQGAHTGELFF
TGCGCCAGCAGCCTCCCGGGACAGGGGGCGCACACCGGGGAGCTGTTTTTT
>NA|TRBJ1-5|NA|TRBV18
CASSPRTENQPQHF
TGTGCCAGCTCACCTAGGACAGAAAATCAGCCCCAGCATTTT
>few|TRBJ2-1|NA|TRBV5-1
CASSLALRGGEDEQFF
TGCGCCAGCAGCTTGGCCCTAAGGGGAGGTGAAGATGAGCAGTTCTTC
>NA|TRBJ1-1|TRBD1|TRBV30
CAWSKDRVDTEAFF
TGTGCCTGGAGTAAAGACAGGGTCGACACTGAAGCTTTCTTT
>NA|TRBJ1-4|TRBD1|TRBV5-1
CASSQGQTGGKLFF
TGCGCCAGCAGCCAGGGACAGACCGGTGGAAAACTGTTTTTT
>NA|TRBJ2-6|NA|TRBV18
CASSPNAFYSGANVLTF
TGTGCCAGCTCACCAAACGCCTTCTACTCTGGGGCCAACGTCCTGACTTTC
>NA|TRBJ1-4|TRBD1|TRBV7-2
CASSFDRGRANNEKLFF
TGTGCCAGCAGCTTCGACAGGGGGAGAGCCAATAATGAAAAACTGTTTTTT
>NA|TRBJ2-1|TRBD1|TRBV4-2
CASSLRATGVGYEQFF
TGTGCCAGCAGCCTCAGGGCGACAGGGGTCGGCTATGAGCAGTTCTTC
>once|TRBJ2-7|NA|TRBV11-3
CASSGGPEDEQYF
TGTGCCAGCAGCGGGGGGCCGGAAGACGAGCAGTACTTC
>NA|TRBJ2-5|TRBD2|TRBV5-4
CASSSGTSGYQETQYF
TGTGCCAGCAGCTCGGGGACTAGCGGATACCAAGAGACCCAGTACTTC
>NA|TRBJ2-1|NA|TRBV28
CASSLTGMYNEQFF
TGTGCCAGCAGTTTAACCGGGATGTACAACGAGCAGTTCTTC
>once|TRBJ2-3|TRBD1|TRBV28
CASSSPGTGWIDTQYF
TGTGCCAGCAGTTCCCCGGGGACAGGGTGGATAGATACGCAGTATTTT
>NA|TRBJ1-1|NA|TRBV18
CASSPTGNTEAFF
TGTGCCAGCTCACCGACAGGGAACACTGAAGCTTTCTTT
>few|TRBJ2-7|NA|TRBV5-4
CASSFRGGQQYF
TGTGCCAGCAGCTTCCGGGGTGGGCAGCAGTACTTC
>NA|TRBJ2-5|TRBD1|TRBV30
CAWSNPRTGARETQYF
TGTGCCTGGAGTAATCCGAGGACAGGGGCTCGAGAGACCCAGTACTTC
>NA|TRBJ2-1|NA|TRBV5-1
CASSLDLGSYNEQFF
TGCGCCAGCAGCTTGGATCTAGGCTCCTACAATGAGCAGTTCTTC
>NA|TRBJ2-5|NA|TRBV5-6
CASSPLWGGGATQYF
TGTGCCAGCAGCCCCTTATGGGGTGGGGGTGCGACCCAGTACTTC
>NA|TRBJ1-1|NA|TRBV6-5
CASSYDENTEAFF
TGTGCCAGCAGTTATGATGAGAACACTGAAGCTTTCTTT
>NA|TRBJ2-6|NA|TRBV30
CAWSTSGANVLTF
TGTGCCTGGAGTACCTCTGGGGCCAACGTCCTGACTTTC
>NA|TRBJ1-2|TRBD1|TRBV2
CASSEQAGGAGYTF
TGTGCCAGCAGTGAACAAGCAGGGGGAGCGGGCTACACCTTC
>NA|TRBJ1-1|TRBD1|TRBV27
CASSFGTGAGTEAFF
TGTGCCAGCAGTTTCGGGACAGGGGCGGGCACTGAAGCTTTCTTT
>once|TRBJ1-2|TRBD1|TRBV2
CASETGDRYGYTF
TGTGCCAGCGAGACAGGGGACAGATATGGCTACACCTTC
>NA|TRBJ2-6|NA|TRBV5-1
CASALSSGANVLTF
TGCGCCAGCGCGCTCTCTAGTGGGGCCAACGTCCTGACTTTC
>once|TRBJ1-1|NA|TRBV5-1
CASSLIGGDTEAFF
TGCGCCAGCAGCTTGATCGGCGGGGACACTGAAGCTTTCTTT